The 16 T cell receptor beta chains reported below all come from one sample, sequenced in a study of T cell clonality in common variable immunodeficiency. Antigens of these TCRs are unknown. Whole-study findings and limits: Common variable immunodeficiency TCR beta sequences reportedly had fewer deletions and N-nucleotide insertions.

Sequencing was performed with immunoSEQ multiplex PCR; in TCRdb, only in-frame clones are kept and a portion is missing. The specimen gives some 15,000 clones without singletons; the ten biggest hold about 10%. Sequencing was performed on peripheral blood mononuclear cells. The receptor set was obtained from a human donor with common variable immunodeficiency.

Comment on this clone: Germline is not matched at one junction end, which may reflect a read error. Read coverage stops 3 residues before the CDR3 terminus; the germline J gene supplies the remainder. The J gene is TRBJ2-1, the V gene TRBV7-7; 7 nucleotides agree with TRBD2. Germline V gene lookup returns CDR1 SSHAT and CDR2 FNYEAQ (reference sequence). The length of the CDR3 is 17 residues. The DNA read from the CDR3 is TGTGCTAGCAGCTTAGGTTCTAGCGGAAGCTCCTACAATGAG. Translation: CASSLGSSGSSYNE. From start to end, the CDR3 is CASSLGSSGSSYNEQFF.

This clone was counted a few times. The read halts 3 residues ahead of the CDR3 end, with the missing end drawn from the germline J gene. This sequence joins TRBV20-1 and TRBJ2-7; D perhaps matches TRBD2 (5 bases). Per the germline V gene, CDR1 is DFQATT and CDR2 is SNEGSKA (reference sequence). The V gene lost 6 bases and the J gene lost 0 bases, with 15 bases spanning the gap. This CDR3 spans 14 amino acids. The CDR3 DNA, read in part, is TGCAGTGCCCCTCGGGGAGCGAGCTCCTACGAG. It translates to CSAPRGASSYE. The whole CDR3 protein is CSAPRGASSYEQYF.

This clone was counted many times. Read sequence stops 3 residues before the CDR3 end, and the germline J gene provides the missing end. The V call is TRBV18, the J call TRBJ1-1; maybe TRBD1 (6 bases). V lost 3 bases and J lost 1, with 9 bases in between. The CDR3 totals 14 residues. Germline V gene data show CDR1 as KGHSH and CDR2 as LQKENI. Incomplete CDR3 DNA: TGTGCCAGCTCACCGGGACAAGCGAACACTGAA. This gives the protein CASSPGQANTE. The full CDR3 reads CASSPGQANTEAFF.

This clone has just a few counts. The read comes to an end 3 residues before the CDR3 does, leaving the germline J gene to fill in the end. This chain uses TRBV7-2 with TRBJ2-1; 7 bases align to TRBD1. V gave up 7 bases and J gave up 7 bases; unmatched junction bases: 4. Looked up from germline, CDR1 is SGHTA and CDR2 is FQGNSA. This CDR3 has 12 amino acids. CDR3 bases read: TGTGCCAGCAACGACAGGGTAAATGAG. Its translation: CASNDRVNE. The whole CDR3 is CASNDRVNEQFF.

This clone turned up a few times. Sequencing ends 3 residues short of the CDR3 end; the germline J gene provides the rest. V gene TRBV18 combines with J gene TRBJ1-1, with TRBD1 matching over 7 bases. Unmatched junction bases numbered 7, after V lost 3 bases and J lost 0 bases. CDR3 length equals 16 residues. Germline CDR1 KGHSH, CDR2 LQKENI. CDR3 residues: CASSPGQSIMNTEAFF. The CDR3 bases that were read are TGTGCCAGCTCACCGGGACAGTCCATAATGAACACTGAA.

This clone was counted between two and nine times. The read comes to an end 3 residues before the CDR3 does, leaving the germline J gene to fill in the end. The chain links TRBV2 to TRBJ1-6; D is unresolved. The CDR3 sequence is 11 residues long. Trimming removed 4 bases at V and 12 bases at J, with 7 bases between. Germline V gives CDR1 SNHLY, CDR2 FYNNEI. The CDR3 reads CASSVFQPLHF. CDR3 bases read: TGTGCCAGCAGTGTTTTTCAACCC.

This clone was seen a few times. Incomplete CDR3 DNA: TGTGCCAGTAGTATCTCTACCCGAAGACTAGCCTCTAGCACAGATACG. Its protein is CASSISTRRLASSTDT. The full-length CDR3 reads as CASSISTRRLASSTDTQYF. V gene TRBV19 combines with J gene TRBJ2-3; 7 nucleotides line up with TRBD2. The CDR3 extends 3 residues past the end of the read, so its final part is completed from the germline J gene. V shed 3 bases and J 0 bases; nucleotides not matched to a gene: 15. There are 19 residues in the CDR3. Germline lookup yields CDR1 LNHDA and CDR2 SQIVND (reference sequence).

For this clone: With the read ending 3 residues before the CDR3 end, the germline J gene is used to fill in that end. The chain has TRBV18 and TRBJ1-3; D is possibly TRBD1 (6 bases). The V gene's germline CDR1 is KGHSH and CDR2 LQKENI. Trimming stripped 5 bases from V and 0 bases from J, with 14 bases between. This CDR3 spans 16 amino acids. The CDR3 bases that were read are TGTGCCAGCTCAAGCTCAACAGGGCTCTCTGGAAACACC. This translates into CASSSSTGLSGNT. The CDR3 in its entirety is CASSSSTGLSGNTIYF.

Comments on this clone: Read data end 3 residues before the CDR3 end; the end is taken from the germline J gene. The chain employs TRBV7-9 and TRBJ1-2; a possible D gene is TRBD1 (5 bases). Germline V gives CDR1 SEHNR, CDR2 FQNEAQ (reference sequence). Deletions cut 5 bases from V and 6 bases from J, with 16 bases between. The CDR3 has 14 amino acids. CDR3 DNA (partial): TGTGCCAGCAGCAACCGCTCGGGACTCCATGGC. This sequence encodes CASSNRSGLHG. The whole CDR3 protein reads CASSNRSGLHGYTF. Looking up the rest from reference TRBV7-9 and TRBJ1-2 gives the full variable domain: DTGVSQNPRHKITKRGQNVTFRCDPISEHNRLYWYRQTLGQGPEFLTYFQNEAQLEKSRLLSDRFSAERPKGSFSTLEIQRTEQGDSAMYLCASSNRSGLHGYTFGSGTRLTVV.

This clone was detected ten times or more. The CDR3 extends 3 residues past the end of the read, so its final part is completed from the germline J gene. The V call is TRBV5-1, the J call TRBJ1-2; a possible D gene is TRBD1 (6 bases). V lost 4 bases, J lost 3 bases, and 16 bases lay in between. The CDR3 contains 15 residues. Germline assignment: CDR1 SGHRS and CDR2 YFSETQ. CDR3 bases read: TGCGCCAGCAGCGCGAGCACAGGGCTTGACTATGGC. Protein: CASSASTGLDYG. The whole CDR3 region reads CASSASTGLDYGYTF.

Comment on this clone: The read is 3 residues too short to cover the CDR3 end, so that end is filled in from the germline J gene. V usage is TRBV19 and J usage is TRBJ2-7; maybe TRBD1 (7 bases). The CDR3 consists of 15 residues. V was pared by 1 base and J by 5 bases, with 15 bases between. From germline, CDR1 is LNHDA and CDR2 SQIVND (reference sequence). The CDR3 loop is CASSIGKQGRNEQYF. The DNA read from the CDR3 is TGTGCCAGTAGTATAGGAAAACAGGGGAGGAACGAG.

This clone qualifies as medium-sized (0.01 to 0.1%). The observed sequence ends 3 residues before the CDR3 terminus, with the missing tail filled in from the germline J gene. J is TRBJ2-3 and V is TRBV4-2; 8 bases match TRBD2. Losses at the gene ends were 4 bases for V and 1 base for J; bases not matched to a gene: 19. In germline, CDR1 is LGHNA, CDR2 YNFKEQ. CDR3 length: 20 amino acids. The CDR3 bases that were read are TGTGCCAGCAGCCCCCGGGGAGCGGGGGCCCGCCTTTTGCGCACAGATACG. Encoded protein: CASSPRGAGARLLRTDT. The CDR3 reads in full as CASSPRGAGARLLRTDTQYF.

As for this clone: The CDR3 end is not reached by the read, which stops 3 residues before it; the germline J gene fills it in. The chain links TRBV7-2 to TRBJ2-1; 8 bases line up with TRBD2. This CDR3 spans 15 amino acids. Germline V CDR1 and CDR2: SGHTA, FQGNSA. Losses at the gene ends were 0 bases for V and 4 bases for J; bases not matched to a gene: 2. CDR3 amino acids: CASSLARGGYNEQFF. CDR3 DNA (partial): TGTGCCAGCAGCTTAGCCCGGGGGGGGTACAATGAG.

This clone was seen more than once but under ten times. The CDR3 extends 3 residues past the end of the read, so its final part is completed from the germline J gene. The chain joins TRBV18 to TRBJ2-3, with 9 bases lining up with TRBD2. Germline-derived CDR1 and CDR2 are KGHSH and LQKENI. This CDR3 has 15 amino acids. V shed 6 bases and J 6 bases; nucleotides not matched to a gene: 10. The CDR3 region is CASSKSGGGADTQYF. The CDR3 DNA, read in part, is TGTGCCAGCTCCAAGTCTGGCGGGGGGGCCGATACG. Based on the CDR3 plus reference TRBV18 and TRBJ2-3, the full variable domain is NAGVMQNPRHLVRRRGQEARLRCSPMKGHSHVYWYRQLPEEGLKFMVYLQKENIIDESGMPKERFSAEFPKEGPSILRIQQVVRGDSAAYFCASSKSGGGADTQYFGPGTRLTVL.

A remark on this clone: The missing CDR3 end, 3 residues past where the read stops, is filled in from the germline J gene. The V and J genes are TRBV5-6 and TRBJ2-2; D call uncertain. CDR3 length: 11 amino acids. Germline V CDR1 and CDR2: SGHDT, YYEEEE. The V and J ends lost 3 bases and 7 bases respectively, with 4 bases between them. The part of the CDR3 DNA that was read is TGTGCCAGCAGCTCTTTCGGGGAG. Protein: CASSSFGE. The whole CDR3 reads CASSSFGELFF.

With regard to this clone: The DNA ends 3 residues before the CDR3 does, and the rest of the CDR3 is filled in from the germline J gene. This chain connects TRBV30 to TRBJ2-1; 9 positions agree with TRBD2. The V and J ends lost 2 bases and 3 bases, in that order; junction bases with no gene match: 5. The V gene's germline CDR1 is GTSNPN and CDR2 SVGIG (reference sequence). CDR3 size: 15 residues. CDR3 DNA (partial): TGTGCCTGGAGTAAGGCGGGGGGGAACTACAATGAG. Translation: CAWSKAGGNYNE. The full CDR3 protein reads CAWSKAGGNYNEQFF. The full variable domain, completed using reference TRBV30 and TRBJ2-1, is SQTIHQWPATLVQPVGSPLSLECTVEGTSNPNLYWYRQAAGRGLQLLFYSVGIGQISSEVPQNLSASRPQDRQFILSSKKLLLSDSGFYLCAWSKAGGNYNEQFFGPGTRLTVL.